Below, one TCR beta chain is given with its context. Its antigen is as yet unknown. Deletions cut 5 bases from V and 2 bases from J, with 11 bases between. This CDR3 comprises 14 residues. CDR1 and CDR2 (germline): KGHSH, LQKENI. Clones were sequenced by immunoSEQ multiplex PCR, and TCRdb holds only the in-frame ones, with some missing. The sample lists roughly 57,000 clones, about four fifths seen once, with roughly 27% in the top ten. The sample is drawn from a study of lymphopenia after photon versus proton radiotherapy. Regarding the study as a whole: After the lymphocyte nadir, photon-treated repertoires showed oligoclonal expansion, especially of CD8+ Temra cells. A bigger post-nadir fall in TCR diversity correlated inversely with survival time in deceased patients. Authors raise, but do not show, better survival with proton therapy.

The specimen was peripheral blood, collected from a patient treated with photon-based radiotherapy. The chain recombines TRBV18 with TRBJ2-3; TRBD2 is a possible D gene (5 bases). This sequence was found in a man in his fifties or sixties with gastric cancer. CDR3 residues: CASSTRADTDTQYF. The CDR3 DNA is TGTGCCAGCTCAACCCGAGCGGACACAGATACGCAGTATTTT. Drawing the rest from reference TRBV18 and TRBJ2-3, the complete variable domain is NAGVMQNPRHLVRRRGQEARLRCSPMKGHSHVYWYRQLPEEGLKFMVYLQKENIIDESGMPKERFSAEFPKEGPSILRIQQVVRGDSAAYFCASSTRADTDTQYFGPGTRLTVL.